This T cell receptor beta chain was found in a study of blood T cell repertoires in COVID-19. On the study more broadly: Samples of COVID-19 (acute and convalescent) were obtained from the United States, Italy and Spain.

J gave up 5 bases and V 0 bases, and 4 bases lay outside the gene matches. The germline gives CDR1 LGHNA, CDR2 YNFKEQ. This CDR3 is built from 15 residues. Generated by immunoSEQ multiplex PCR, the TCRdb table keeps only in-frame clones and is missing some. The sample carries over 150,000 clones, 86% recorded once. This TCR came from a man aged 50-60 years with active or convalescent COVID-19. The sequenced sample consisted of peripheral blood. The chain uses TRBV4-2 and TRBJ2-5; 9 bases line up with TRBD2. CDR3: CASSQEALAGETQYF. In DNA, the CDR3 is TGTGCCAGCAGCCAAGAGGCGCTAGCGGGGGAGACCCAGTACTTC.